The text below deals with one TCR beta chain. Its antigen is unknown. J was trimmed by 5 bases and V by 5 bases; bases with no gene match: 7. This CDR3 region has 16 residues. CDR1 is MDHEN and CDR2 is SYDVKM in the germline V gene. The sample comes from a study of T cell responses to AZD1222 COVID-19 vaccine. Study-wide points: Of spike-specific TCRs, nearly half reportedly target regions left unmutated in variants. Following two doses of AZD1222, Spike-specific TCR breadth and depth rose. At baseline, seropositivity was found in only a handful of AZD1222 recipients. Most donors were white British, females outnumbered males, and clonal diversity was possibly underestimated.

Produced via immunoSEQ multiplex PCR; TCRdb's table is partial and in-frame only. The sample yields under 50,000 clones, about 91% seen once. This receptor was identified in an adult who received the AZD1222 COVID-19 vaccine. This specimen consisted of peripheral blood, obtained 28 days after the second AZD1222 dose. The chain couples TRBV28 to TRBJ2-1; 12 nucleotides agree with TRBD1. CDR3 in amino acids: CASSARDRGPNNEQFF. In DNA form, the CDR3 reads TGTGCCAGCAGTGCTCGGGACAGGGGGCCCAACAATGAGCAGTTCTTC.